The source of this TCR beta chain is a study of T cell responses to AZD1222 COVID-19 vaccine. General study findings and limits: No day 14 peak samples; only post-peak repertoires were characterized. Increased Spike-specific TCR breadth and depth were observed after two AZD1222 doses. Targeting of unmutated variant regions was reportedly seen in nearly half of spike-specific TCRs.

This clone was detected ten times or more. Its target is not known. Produced via immunoSEQ multiplex PCR; TCRdb's table is partial and in-frame only. The repertoire holds 140,000 or so clones, with around 90% as singletons. The source is an adult who received the MenACWY meningococcal vaccine as a control. The starting material was peripheral blood, obtained 28 days after the second dose of the MenACWY control vaccine.

The CDR3 loop reads CASSSYREPGNTIYF. The CDR3 DNA follows: TGTGCCAGCAGCTCGTACAGGGAACCAGGAAACACCATATATTTT. The chain combines TRBV11-2 with TRBJ1-3, with a possible D match to TRBD1 (6 bases). V dropped 4 bases and J dropped 4 bases, with 14 bases sitting between them. Looked up from germline, CDR1 is SGHAT and CDR2 is FQNNGV. The CDR3 contains 15 residues.